A single sample is the source of the 15 T cell receptor beta chains below, sequenced in a study of beta chain features in type 1 diabetes. Every isolated RNA sample was fully reverse transcribed, so sequencing captured expressed TCRB transcripts. Using immunoSEQ multiplex PCR, the repertoire was profiled, and TCRdb retains in-frame clones only, with some absent. Counted here are over 700,000 clones, 15% to 20% occurring once; the ten biggest clones make up about 0.025%. Material: naive CD4+ T cells from blood. The origin of the receptors is a woman aged 18 to 35 in good health.

This chain links TRBV28 with TRBJ2-7, with 12 bases fitting TRBD1. This CDR3 region has 15 residues. Germline V lookup: CDR1 MDHEN, CDR2 SYDVKM. V lost 6 bases to trimming and J lost 4 bases; unmatched junction nucleotides: 7. The CDR3 DNA reads TGTGCCAGCAGACCAGGGACAGGGGGCGCTTACGAGCAGTACTTC. The encoded protein is CASRPGTGGAYEQYF.

This clone was seen only a few times. V usage is TRBV7-2 and J usage is TRBJ2-7, with 7 bases that match TRBD2. CDR3 length: 15 residues. Germline V gives CDR1 SGHTA, CDR2 FQGNSA. J gave up 6 bases and V 5 bases, and 13 bases lay outside the gene matches. The DNA for the CDR3 is TGTGCCAGCAGCGTAGGGTCCGGGAGGTTCGGCGAGCAGTACTTC. Residues: CASSVGSGRFGEQYF.

The chain links TRBV6-5 to TRBJ2-5, with 9 nucleotides matching TRBD1. Germline lookup yields CDR1 MNHEY and CDR2 SVGAGI. This CDR3 has 15 amino acids. After removal of 7 bases from V and 5 bases from J, the junction contained 11 bases not matched to a gene. CDR3 amino acids: CASTSRGTGLETQYF. The CDR3 nucleotides are TGTGCCAGCACCTCCCGAGGGACAGGGCTGGAGACCCAGTACTTC.

The chain has TRBV28 and TRBJ1-1; 10 positions match TRBD1. This CDR3 comprises 14 residues. CDR1 and CDR2 (germline): MDHEN, SYDVKM. V lost 6 bases to trimming and J lost 8 bases; unmatched junction nucleotides: 9. CDR3 loop: CASRTVWDRGEAFF. The CDR3 DNA reads as TGTGCCAGCAGAACTGTTTGGGACAGGGGAGAAGCTTTCTTT.

This clone was seen more than once but under ten times. Other nucleotide sequences from this sample produce the same CDR3. This chain links TRBV6-5 with TRBJ1-5, with a tentative D call TRBD1 (5 bases). V lost 0 bases and J 6 bases, leaving 6 bases between the germline ends. Germline lookup yields CDR1 MNHEY and CDR2 SVGAGI. This CDR3 spans 13 amino acids. CDR3 amino acids: CASSYSRGQPQHF. The DNA for the CDR3 is TGTGCCAGCAGTTACTCGAGGGGTCAGCCCCAGCATTTT.

This clone has just a few counts. The chain recombines TRBV28 with TRBJ2-5; D remains unclear. This CDR3 is built from 12 residues. From germline, CDR1 is MDHEN and CDR2 SYDVKM. V gave up 3 bases and J gave up 3 bases, with 5 bases separating them. The CDR3 here is CASSFSKETQYF. The CDR3 nucleotides read TGTGCCAGCAGTTTTAGTAAAGAGACCCAGTACTTC.

This clone was counted only a few times. The genes are TRBV2 and TRBJ1-2; 7 bases line up with TRBD1. The germline V gene has CDR1 SNHLY and CDR2 FYNNEI. The V and J ends lost 6 bases and 4 bases, in that order; junction bases with no gene match: 8. This CDR3 contains 14 residues. The CDR3 region is CASRRQGEIYGYTF. CDR3 nucleotide sequence: TGTGCCAGCAGAAGACAGGGAGAGATCTATGGCTACACCTTC.

Only a few counts were recorded for this clone. The chain links TRBV5-1 to TRBJ1-1; D remains unclear. V shed 0 bases and J shed 1 base, with 10 bases lying between them. Germline V gene lookup returns CDR1 SGHRS and CDR2 YFSETQ. The CDR3 sequence is 15 residues long. The CDR3 DNA reads as TGCGCCAGCAGCTTGGTCATGGGTAGGAACACTGAAGCTTTCTTT. Translated, it gives CASSLVMGRNTEAFF.

This clone showed up just a few times. The CDR3 region is CATTGVVPYNEQFF. DNA of the CDR3: TGTGCCACGACGGGAGTAGTACCATACAATGAGCAGTTCTTC. J is TRBJ2-1 and V is TRBV7-9; a possible D gene is TRBD2 (6 bases). The CDR3 length is 14 residues. Deletions cut 10 bases from V and 4 bases from J, with 17 bases between. Germline CDR1 reads SEHNR; CDR2 reads FQNEAQ (reference sequence).

This chain links TRBV4-2 with TRBJ2-5, with TRBD2 matching over 7 bases. TRBJ2-7 explains the end of the DNA better; the J call may be wrong. Germline loops: CDR1 LGHNA, CDR2 YNFKEQ. The CDR3 has 13 amino acids. The CDR3 sequence: CASSLGGRLEQYF. In DNA, the CDR3 is TGTGCCAGCAGCTTAGGCGGGAGACTCGAGCAGTACTTC.

There are a few counts of this clone. Other DNA sequences from this sample encode an identical CDR3 as well. The CDR3 DNA sequence: TGTGCCAGCAGTTACAGGGGCAATCAGCCCCAGCATTTT. It translates to CASSYRGNQPQHF. The chain links TRBV6-6 to TRBJ1-5; the D is unclear. V was trimmed by 2 bases and J by 2 bases, leaving 4 bases between them. Germline CDR1 reads MNHNY; CDR2 reads SVGAGI (reference sequence). The CDR3 spans 13 residues.

The rearrangement links TRBV10-3 to TRBJ1-1; 7 bases agree with TRBD1. V shed 6 bases and J 10 bases; nucleotides not matched to a gene: 5. Germline V gene lookup returns CDR1 ENHRY and CDR2 SYGVKD. This CDR3 has 11 amino acids. This CDR3 reads CAISENRGAFF. In DNA form, the CDR3 reads TGTGCCATCAGCGAAAACAGGGGAGCTTTCTTT.

In its sample, this clone was seen a few times. The chain uses TRBV15 and TRBJ2-3, with a tentative D call TRBD1 (6 bases). The V gene lost 1 base and the J gene lost 3 bases, with 14 bases spanning the gap. This CDR3 has 16 residues. Germline CDR1 LNHNV, CDR2 YYDKDF (reference sequence). CDR3 loop: CATSRVWGRVTDTQYF. The CDR3, as DNA: TGTGCCACCAGCAGAGTTTGGGGGCGGGTTACAGATACGCAGTATTTT.

The gene calls are TRBV7-2 and TRBJ1-2; the D gene is possibly TRBD1 (6 bases). Germline V CDR1 and CDR2: SGHTA, FQGNSA. CDR3 size: 17 residues. V gave up 5 bases and J gave up 0 bases, with 19 bases separating them. The CDR3 here is CASSLYIKQGANYGYTF. As DNA, the CDR3 is TGTGCCAGCAGCCTCTATATTAAACAGGGCGCTAACTATGGCTACACCTTC.

The sample holds a few counts of this clone. V is TRBV28 and J is TRBJ2-7, with TRBD1 matching over 8 bases. V was pared by 4 bases and J by 9 bases, with 11 bases of the junction left unmatched. The CDR3 loop spans 14 amino acids. The germline gives CDR1 MDHEN, CDR2 SYDVKM. The CDR3 loop reads CASSSGGAGVAQYF. The CDR3 coding sequence is TGTGCCAGCAGTTCAGGGGGCGCGGGCGTGGCGCAGTACTTC.